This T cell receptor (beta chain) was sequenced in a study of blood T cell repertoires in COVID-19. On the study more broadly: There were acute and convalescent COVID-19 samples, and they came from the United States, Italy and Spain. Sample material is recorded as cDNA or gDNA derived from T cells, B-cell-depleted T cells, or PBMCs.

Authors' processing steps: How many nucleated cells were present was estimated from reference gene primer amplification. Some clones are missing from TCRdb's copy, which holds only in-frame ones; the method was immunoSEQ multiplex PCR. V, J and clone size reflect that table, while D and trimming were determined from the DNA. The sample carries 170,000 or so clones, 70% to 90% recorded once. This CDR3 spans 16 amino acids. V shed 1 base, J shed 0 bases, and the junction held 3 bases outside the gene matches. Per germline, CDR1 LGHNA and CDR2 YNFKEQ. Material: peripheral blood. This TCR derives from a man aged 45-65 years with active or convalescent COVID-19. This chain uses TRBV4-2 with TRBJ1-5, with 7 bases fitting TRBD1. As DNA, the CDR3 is TGTGCCAGCAGCCAAGGACAGGGAAATAGCAATCAGCCCCAGCATTTT. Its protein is CASSQGQGNSNQPQHF.